Sequencing of this T cell receptor beta chain was carried out in a study of technical replicates of blood from a handful of donors. Germline V CDR1 and CDR2: SQVTM, ANQGSEA. V was trimmed by 8 bases and J by 5 bases, leaving 7 bases between them. This CDR3 has 10 amino acids. Generated by immunoSEQ multiplex PCR, the TCRdb table keeps only in-frame clones and is missing some. This sample has roughly 14,000 clones, with 80% to 90% found just once. The clonotype originates from a human donor in good health. Source material: PBMCs. The chain links TRBV29-1 to TRBJ2-1; possible D gene TRBD1, 6 bases. This chain's CDR3 is CSSGDNEQFF. The DNA for the CDR3 is TGCAGCTCAGGGGACAATGAGCAGTTCTTC.